In this sample, the clone carrying this T cell receptor beta chain turned up once. Antigen unknown. CDR1 and CDR2 (germline): SQVTM, ANQGSEA. With V trimmed by 0 bases and J by 6 bases, 9 bases remained unmatched. CDR3 length: 15 amino acids. This record belongs to a study of tumor-infiltrating lymphocytes in localized non-small cell lung cancer. As for the study in general: The cohort mixed smokers and never-smokers, several histologies, and some post-neoadjuvant-chemotherapy samples.

General observations from the study: Immunotypes IM1 and IM2 had similar TCR-derived T-cell fractions.

The table came from immunoSEQ multiplex PCR; TCRdb's copy has only in-frame clones and leaves some out. The table shows 9,500 or so clones, with about three quarters occurring only once. The source is a human donor with non-small cell lung cancer. What was sequenced was lung tumor tissue. The V and J genes are TRBV29-1 and TRBJ2-7, with 9 nucleotides matching TRBD1. CDR3 in amino acids: CSVEEWDRENLEQYF. Written as DNA, the CDR3 is TGCAGCGTTGAAGAGTGGGACAGGGAAAACCTCGAGCAGTACTTC.